This T cell receptor beta chain emerged from a study of T cells in women clearing cervical HPV infection. About this clone: The CDR3 extends 3 residues past the end of the read, so its final part is completed from the germline J gene.

Data came from immunoSEQ multiplex PCR; TCRdb stores just in-frame clones and leaves some out. This table lists about 23,000 clones. Germline CDR1 SGHTA, CDR2 FQGNSA. The CDR3 runs to 12 residues. The sequence was obtained from a woman between 18 and 70 years old with a cervical HPV16 infection that either progressed to CIN3+ or cleared (not recorded which). This chain links TRBV7-2 with TRBJ2-4; TRBD1 is a possible D gene (6 bases). Input material: blood buffy coat. The CDR3 reads CASSLGGYGQYF. The part of the CDR3 DNA that was read is TGTGCCAGCAGCCTTGGGGGCTATGGT. Looking up the rest from reference TRBV7-2 and TRBJ2-4 gives the full variable domain: GAGVSQSPSNKVTEKGKDVELRCDPISGHTALYWYRQSLGQGLEFLIYFQGNSAPDKSGLPSDRFSAERTGGSVSTLTIQRTQQEDSAVYLCASSLGGYGQYFGAGTRLSVL.